These T cell receptor beta chains were read from a single sample in a study of blood T cell repertoires in COVID-19. Assay: immunoSEQ multiplex PCR; the TCRdb copy retains only in-frame clones and omits some. This table has 100,000 to 110,000 clones, about 80% appearing once. Sequenced input: peripheral blood. Receptors were obtained from a man between 70 and 80 years old with active or convalescent COVID-19. CDR3s include the opening cysteine and the closing phenylalanine or tryptophan. The D gene is left open where the match is weak. Expanded clones get a size class; other rows say once, few or many, or leave the size out.

j_gene: TRBJ1-1; abundance: -; v_gene: TRBV19; d_gene: TRBD1; CDR3aa: CASSIGVRGSTEAFF; CDR3nt: TGTGCCAGTAGTATAGGGGTCAGGGGGAGCACTGAAGCTTTCTTT
j_gene: TRBJ2-2; abundance: -; v_gene: TRBV5-1; d_gene: TRBD1; CDR3aa: CASSLDRANTGELFF; CDR3nt: TGCGCCAGCAGCCTCGACAGGGCGAACACCGGGGAGCTGTTTTTT
j_gene: TRBJ2-7; abundance: -; v_gene: TRBV20-1; d_gene: -; CDR3aa: CSASPLGGSGHYEQYF; CDR3nt: TGCAGTGCTAGTCCCCTAGGTGGTAGCGGCCACTACGAGCAGTACTTC
j_gene: TRBJ2-5; abundance: -; v_gene: TRBV7-7; d_gene: TRBD1; CDR3aa: CASSSSGTGGIETQYF; CDR3nt: TGTGCTAGCAGCTCTTCCGGGACAGGGGGCATAGAGACCCAGTACTTC
j_gene: TRBJ2-7; abundance: -; v_gene: TRBV3-1/TRBV3-2; d_gene: TRBD1; CDR3aa: CASSKRTGRGRPYEQYF; CDR3nt: TGTGCCAGCAGCAAACGGACAGGTCGAGGTCGCCCCTACGAGCAGTACTTC
j_gene: TRBJ2-7; abundance: -; v_gene: TRBV14; d_gene: -; CDR3aa: CASSRTLFEQYF; CDR3nt: TGTGCCAGCAGCCGAACTCTGTTCGAGCAGTACTTC
j_gene: TRBJ2-2; abundance: -; v_gene: TRBV3-1/TRBV3-2; d_gene: -; CDR3aa: CASSQVGGFGTGELFF; CDR3nt: TGTGCCAGCAGCCAAGTTGGCGGGTTTGGCACCGGGGAGCTGTTTTTT
j_gene: TRBJ1-1; abundance: -; v_gene: TRBV7-9; d_gene: -; CDR3aa: CASSLEGGTEAFF; CDR3nt: TGTGCCAGCAGCTTGGAGGGCGGTACTGAAGCTTTCTTT
j_gene: TRBJ1-3; abundance: -; v_gene: TRBV19; d_gene: TRBD1; CDR3aa: CASSLAAGTGGNTIYF; CDR3nt: TGTGCCAGTAGTTTAGCCGCCGGGACAGGCGGAAACACCATATATTTT
j_gene: TRBJ1-3; abundance: once; v_gene: TRBV6-1; d_gene: -; CDR3aa: CASSDQTGFFSGNTIYF; CDR3nt: TGTGCCAGCAGTGACCAGACAGGCTTTTTCTCTGGAAACACCATATATTTT
j_gene: TRBJ1-1; abundance: -; v_gene: TRBV19; d_gene: TRBD1; CDR3aa: CASSWGQGAEAFF; CDR3nt: TGTGCCAGTAGTTGGGGACAGGGGGCTGAAGCTTTCTTT
j_gene: TRBJ2-7; abundance: few; v_gene: TRBV25-1; d_gene: TRBD1; CDR3aa: CASSPPGTGGTREQYF; CDR3nt: TGTGCCAGCAGTCCACCCGGGACAGGGGGAACTCGGGAGCAGTACTTC
j_gene: TRBJ2-2; abundance: few; v_gene: TRBV28; d_gene: TRBD2; CDR3aa: CASSSTSSGELFF; CDR3nt: TGTGCCAGCAGTTCGACTAGCTCCGGGGAGCTGTTTTTT
j_gene: TRBJ1-4; abundance: -; v_gene: TRBV28; d_gene: TRBD1; CDR3aa: CASSLSGTGFEKLFF; CDR3nt: TGTGCCAGCAGTTTGTCCGGGACAGGGTTTGAAAAACTGTTTTTT